Listed below are T cell receptor beta chains from one sample, sequenced in a study of blood T cell repertoires in COVID-19. Data came from immunoSEQ multiplex PCR; TCRdb stores just in-frame clones and leaves some out. The sample gives about 230,000 clones, around nine tenths of which show up once; approximately 12% is in the top ten. Sample: peripheral blood. Receptors were obtained from a woman aged 18-29 years who had recovered from COVID-19. Both conserved end residues are part of each CDR3. The D gene is left open where the match is weak. The size field is filled for only some rows; it gives once, few, many or a size class.

clone size | J gene | V gene | D gene | CDR3 protein | CDR3 DNA
- | TRBJ1-3 | TRBV10-3 | TRBD1 | CAISDTTGVDTIYF | TGTGCCATCAGTGATACGACAGGGGTAGACACCATATATTTT
- | TRBJ2-2 | TRBV18 | - | CASSRSIRERLAGELFF | TGTGCCAGCTCACGAAGTATAAGGGAGCGGTTGGCCGGGGAGCTGTTTTTT
- | TRBJ2-7 | TRBV13 | - | CASSLVAGHEQYF | TGTGCCAGCAGCTTAGTTGCAGGCCACGAGCAGTACTTC
- | TRBJ2-3 | TRBV28 | - | CASSRPGISTDTQYF | TGTGCCAGCAGTCGCCCGGGGATTTCGACAGATACGCAGTATTTT
once | TRBJ2-1 | TRBV4-3 | - | CASSQDLAFRFISSYNEQFF | TGCGCCAGCAGCCAAGATCTAGCGTTTCGCTTTATTAGCTCCTACAATGAGCAGTTCTTC
- | TRBJ1-3 | TRBV3-1/TRBV3-2 | TRBD1 | CASSPQTGGWGDAIYF | TGTGCCAGCAGCCCACAGACAGGGGGCTGGGGGGACGCCATATATTTT
- | TRBJ1-1 | TRBV6-6 | - | CASSFGGENTEAFF | TGTGCCAGCAGTTTTGGCGGGGAGAACACTGAAGCTTTCTTT
few | TRBJ2-1 | TRBV5-1 | TRBD2 | CASSFEREEQFF | TGCGCCAGCAGCTTTGAGCGGGAAGAGCAGTTCTTC
- | TRBJ1-2 | TRBV7-9 | TRBD1 | CASRGTDYGYTF | TGTGCCAGCAGGGGGACAGACTATGGCTACACCTTC
few | TRBJ1-1 | TRBV5-4 | TRBD1 | CASSQTGEEAFF | TGTGCCAGCAGCCAGACAGGGGAGGAAGCTTTCTTT
- | TRBJ2-7 | TRBV28 | TRBD2 | CASSPGTSGSYEQYF | TGTGCCAGCAGTCCGGGGACTAGCGGCTCCTACGAGCAGTACTTC
- | TRBJ1-2 | TRBV12-3/TRBV12-4 | - | CASSLRAWYGYTF | TGTGCCAGCAGTTTACGAGCCTGGTATGGCTACACCTTC
- | TRBJ1-1 | TRBV6-5 | TRBD1 | CASNRGTEAFF | TGTGCCAGCAACAGGGGCACTGAAGCTTTCTTT
- | TRBJ1-2 | TRBV18 | TRBD1 | CASSPRDGTGDNYGYTF | TGTGCCAGCTCACCGAGGGACGGGACAGGGGATAACTATGGCTACACCTTC
- | TRBJ2-1 | TRBV27 | TRBD2 | CASAMGSGSLSFLGEQFF | TGTGCCAGCGCCATGGGCAGCGGGAGTTTGTCTTTTCTTGGTGAGCAGTTCTTC
- | TRBJ2-7 | TRBV6-1 | - | CASSEGLLADYEQYF | TGTGCCAGCAGTGAAGGATTGTTAGCGGACTACGAGCAGTACTTC
- | TRBJ1-6 | TRBV4-1 | TRBD1 | CASSPRQGSSYNSPLHF | TGCGCCAGCAGCCCCCGACAGGGAAGCTCCTATAATTCACCCCTCCACTTT
few | TRBJ2-1 | TRBV6-4 | - | CASSPRAGTGNNEQFF | TGTGCCAGCAGTCCGCGGGCGGGAACGGGCAACAATGAGCAGTTCTTC
- | TRBJ2-7 | TRBV12-3/TRBV12-4 | - | CASRGIGVEQYF | TGTGCCAGCCGGGGGATCGGGGTCGAGCAGTACTTC
- | TRBJ1-5 | TRBV15 | - | CATSRGGGERSQHF | TGTGCCACCAGCAGAGGGGGAGGGGAGAGGTCCCAGCATTTT